This T cell receptor beta chain was sequenced for a study of OX40 agonist ivuxolimab in advanced cancers. Germline CDR1 SQVTM, CDR2 ANQGSEA. V was clipped by 4 bases and J by 11 bases, with 12 bases between them. This CDR3 contains 11 residues. The data were produced by immunoSEQ multiplex PCR, yet TCRdb's version contains in-frame clones alone and is incomplete. The repertoire holds some 74,000 clones, with 85% as singletons. The source was CD4+ or CD8+ T cells sorted from blood, collected in a trial of the OX40 agonist ivuxolimab. The rearrangement links TRBV29-1 to TRBJ2-1; D gene uncertain. This TCR was sampled from an adult with an advanced solid tumor such as melanoma, head and neck, liver or kidney cancer. The CDR3: CSVVVGQQQFF. CDR3 DNA sequence: TGCAGCGTTGTAGTTGGGCAGCAGCAGTTCTTC.